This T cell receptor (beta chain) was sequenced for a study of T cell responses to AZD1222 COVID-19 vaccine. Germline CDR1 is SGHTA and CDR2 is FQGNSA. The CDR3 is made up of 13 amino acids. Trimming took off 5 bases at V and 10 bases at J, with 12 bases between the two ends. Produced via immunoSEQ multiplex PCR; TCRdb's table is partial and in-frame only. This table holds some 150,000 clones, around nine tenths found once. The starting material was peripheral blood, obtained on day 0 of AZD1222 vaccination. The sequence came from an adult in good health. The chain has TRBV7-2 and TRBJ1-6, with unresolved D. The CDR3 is CASSRSFGSPLHF. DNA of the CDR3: TGTGCCAGCAGCCGGTCCTTCGGGTCACCCCTCCACTTT.